One and the same sample provided the 4 T cell receptor beta chains below, sequenced in a study of CD4+ T cells in melanoma. The data were produced by immunoSEQ multiplex PCR, yet TCRdb's version contains in-frame clones alone and is incomplete. The table has roughly 140,000 clones, around 90% seen once. These receptors all stem from a human donor with melanoma.

This rearrangement joins TRBV4-2 to TRBJ2-3, with 15 bases identical to TRBD2. The germline V gene has CDR1 LGHNA and CDR2 YNFKEQ. Germline trimming cut 5 bases from V and 1 base from J; bases unmatched to any gene: 4. The CDR3 extends over 17 amino acids. The CDR3 is CASSGLAGGSGTDTQYF. CDR3 bases: TGTGCCAGCAGCGGACTAGCGGGGGGGTCGGGCACAGATACGCAGTATTTT.

This sequence joins TRBV13 and TRBJ1-2; 8 bases align to TRBD1. Germline assignment: CDR1 PRHDT and CDR2 FYEKMQ (reference sequence). V lost 5 bases, J lost 2 bases, and 7 bases stayed unmatched. The CDR3 contains 15 residues. CDR3 protein: CASSARQGINYGYTF. CDR3 DNA: TGTGCCAGCAGCGCTCGACAGGGGATCAACTATGGCTACACCTTC.

The genes are TRBV2 and TRBJ2-2, with no clear D. The CDR3 length is 14 residues. V was shortened by 6 bases and J by 5 bases, with 13 bases between the two germline ends. Looked up from germline, CDR1 is SNHLY and CDR2 is FYNNEI. This CDR3 reads CASSLLEKTGELFF. As DNA, the CDR3 is TGTGCCAGCAGCTTATTAGAAAAAACCGGGGAGCTGTTTTTT. Full variable domain (outside the CDR3, taken from reference TRBV2 and TRBJ2-2): EPEVTQTPSHQVTQMGQEVILRCVPISNHLYFYWYRQILGQKVEFLVSFYNNEISEKSEIFDDQFSVERPDGSNFTLKIRSTKLEDSAMYFCASSLLEKTGELFFGEGSRLTVL.

The genes are TRBV6-5 and TRBJ1-2, with D tentatively TRBD1 (5 bases). Trimming shortened V by 7 bases and J by 0 bases, and 15 bases separated the two germline ends. Germline V gene sequence: CDR1 MNHEY, CDR2 SVGAGI. The CDR3 consists of 15 residues. This CDR3 reads CASKRGRGTNYGYTF. The CDR3 nucleotides are TGTGCCAGCAAGAGGGGAAGGGGAACTAACTATGGCTACACCTTC.